The T cell receptor beta chain described here comes from a study of CD8 T cells in cerebrospinal fluid in Alzheimer's disease. This clonotype is called medium-sized based on its frequency. Its antigen is currently unknown. Participants were all in good physical condition and free of acute infection. Germline loops: CDR1 LGHNA, CDR2 YNFKEQ. The CDR3 is 15 residues long. The study's findings and limits: Expanded clones of at least 3% were commoner in Alzheimer's patients than healthy subjects. In mild cognitive impairment or Alzheimer's disease, the biggest CSF clone made up more TCRs than in controls.

10X single-cell V(D)J and 5' gene-expression libraries profiled CSF cells. TCRdb re-called the 10x single-cell sequencing reads, yielding one record per CDR3 amino acid sequence without DNA. The sample has some 1,400 distinct CDR3 sequences. The sequenced sample was cerebrospinal fluid. The TCR comes from a human donor with mild cognitive impairment. The chain joins TRBV4-2 to TRBJ1-5; the D call of TRBD1 rests on TCRdb alone, since no DNA is present to check it. CDR3 residues: CASSQAGGNHQPQHF.